The following is a T cell receptor (beta chain) sequence with its context. Its antigen is currently unknown. The V gene end was trimmed by 9 bases and the J gene end by 0 bases; junction bases not matched to a gene: 5. Germline CDR1 is MDHEN and CDR2 is SYDVKM. CDR3 length: 14 residues. The sample belongs to a study of cytomegalovirus exposure and HLA in healthy donors. The wider study: A later analysis reported the approximately 120 validation repertoires used the same platform as the approximately 700 first-cohort repertoires.

The repertoire was sequenced with immunoSEQ multiplex PCR; TCRdb's copy has only in-frame clones and lacks some. The sample includes about 140,000 clones, approximately 94% seen only once; the top ten take approximately 2%. Study outcomes and limitations: The tendency of first-cohort TCR clusters to co-occur in the 90 to 150 validation repertoires was the finding of a later analysis. Altogether, 164 TCR beta chains were recorded as cytomegalovirus-associated. Despite most TCR sequences being rare, some public TCRs occurred in many donors.

The sample taken for sequencing was PBMCs. This chain links TRBV28 with TRBJ2-7; 10 bases fit TRBD2. This TCR was sampled from a man between 18 and 29 years old in good health and CMV-seropositive. The CDR3 region is CARGLAKFSYEQYF. The CDR3 DNA is TGTGCCAGGGGACTAGCGAAATTCTCCTACGAGCAGTACTTC.